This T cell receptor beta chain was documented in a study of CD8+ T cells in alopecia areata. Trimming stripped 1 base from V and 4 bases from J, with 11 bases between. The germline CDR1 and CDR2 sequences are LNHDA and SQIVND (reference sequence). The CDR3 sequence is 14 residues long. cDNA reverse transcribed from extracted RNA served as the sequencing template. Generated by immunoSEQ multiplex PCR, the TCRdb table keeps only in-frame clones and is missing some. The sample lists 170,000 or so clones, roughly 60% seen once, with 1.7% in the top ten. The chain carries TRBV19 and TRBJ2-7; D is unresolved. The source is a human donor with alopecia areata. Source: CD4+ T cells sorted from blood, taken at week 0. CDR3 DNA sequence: TGTGCCAGTAGTATAGGACACCGGAGATACGAGCAGTACTTC. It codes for CASSIGHRRYEQYF.